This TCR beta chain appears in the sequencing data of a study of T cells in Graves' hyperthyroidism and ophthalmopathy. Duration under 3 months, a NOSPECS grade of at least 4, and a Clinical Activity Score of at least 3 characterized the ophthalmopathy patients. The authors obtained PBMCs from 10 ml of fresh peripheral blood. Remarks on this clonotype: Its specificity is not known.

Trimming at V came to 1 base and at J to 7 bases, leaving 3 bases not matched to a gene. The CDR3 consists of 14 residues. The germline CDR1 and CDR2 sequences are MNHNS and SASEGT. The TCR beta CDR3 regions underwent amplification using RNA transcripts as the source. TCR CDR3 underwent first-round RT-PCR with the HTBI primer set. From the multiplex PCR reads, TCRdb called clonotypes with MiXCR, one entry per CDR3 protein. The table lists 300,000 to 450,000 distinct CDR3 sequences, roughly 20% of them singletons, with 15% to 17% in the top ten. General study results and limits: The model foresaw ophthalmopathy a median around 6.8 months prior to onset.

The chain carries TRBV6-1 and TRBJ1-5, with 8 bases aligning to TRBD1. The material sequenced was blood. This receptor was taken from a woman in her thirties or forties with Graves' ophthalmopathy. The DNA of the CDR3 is TGTGCCAGCAGTGAAGGGACAGGGTGGCAGCCCCAGCATTTT. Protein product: CASSEGTGWQPQHF.